What follows describes a single TCR beta chain. Its antigen is not identified. The PCR had 60 Vbeta and 13 Jbeta primers. Produced via immunoSEQ multiplex PCR; TCRdb's table is partial and in-frame only. Its clone listing holds tens of thousands of clones. V lost 8 bases to trimming and J lost 2 bases, with 12 bases between them. CDR3 size: 13 residues. The germline V gene has CDR1 MNHNS and CDR2 SASEGT. The data stem from a study of cytomegalovirus exposure and HLA in healthy donors. Overall study results and limits: 15,000 to 20,000 TCR beta sequences were associated with HLA alleles at 0.05 false discovery rate in a later analysis.

The receptor's source is a female donor in good health and CMV-seronegative. This chain joins TRBV6-1 and TRBJ1-2, with no clear D. The sequencing input was PBMCs. CDR3 nucleotide sequence: TGTGCCAGCGTCTCCCCGGTGAACTATGGCTACACCTTC. Translation gives CASVSPVNYGYTF.